This TCR beta chain derives from a study of cytotoxic CD8 clonotypes in ibrutinib-treated CLL. Clones were sequenced by immunoSEQ multiplex PCR, and TCRdb holds only the in-frame ones, with some missing. Counted here are roughly 150,000 clones, about 84% occurring once; the ten biggest clones make up roughly 4.6%. This clone was observed a single time. Germline CDR1 reads SQVTM; CDR2 reads ANQGSEA. The CDR3 sequence is 13 residues long. Trimming stripped 4 bases from V and 1 base from J, with 10 bases between. The V and J genes are TRBV29-1 and TRBJ1-1; D is undetermined. Sequenced here: PBMCs, sampled after 24 months of ibrutinib treatment. The sequence derives from a human donor with chronic lymphocytic leukemia. Here the CDR3 reads CSVGKGENTEAFF. The DNA of the CDR3 is TGCAGCGTTGGAAAGGGTGAGAACACTGAAGCTTTCTTT. Using reference TRBV29-1 and TRBJ1-1 for the parts outside the CDR3, the full variable domain is SAVISQKPSRDICQRGTSLTIQCQVDSQVTMMFWYRQQPGQSLTLIATANQGSEATYESGFVIDKFPISRPNLTFSTLTVSNMSPEDSSIYLCSVGKGENTEAFFGQGTRLTVV.